This TCR beta chain was profiled in a study of blood T cell repertoires in COVID-19. The data were produced by immunoSEQ multiplex PCR, yet TCRdb's version contains in-frame clones alone and is incomplete. In the table there are around 120,000 clones, 90% of which are singletons. Germline V gene sequence: CDR1 LNHDA, CDR2 SQIVND (reference sequence). With 8 bases clipped from V and 0 bases from J, the junction kept 8 bases outside the gene matches. CDR3 size: 15 residues. The chain employs TRBV19 and TRBJ2-7; 9 bases map to TRBD1. Sequencing used peripheral blood. This sequence originates from a middle-aged man with active COVID-19. CDR3 region: CASRKQGADSYEQYF. The CDR3 DNA sequence: TGTGCCAGTCGTAAACAGGGGGCTGACTCCTACGAGCAGTACTTC.